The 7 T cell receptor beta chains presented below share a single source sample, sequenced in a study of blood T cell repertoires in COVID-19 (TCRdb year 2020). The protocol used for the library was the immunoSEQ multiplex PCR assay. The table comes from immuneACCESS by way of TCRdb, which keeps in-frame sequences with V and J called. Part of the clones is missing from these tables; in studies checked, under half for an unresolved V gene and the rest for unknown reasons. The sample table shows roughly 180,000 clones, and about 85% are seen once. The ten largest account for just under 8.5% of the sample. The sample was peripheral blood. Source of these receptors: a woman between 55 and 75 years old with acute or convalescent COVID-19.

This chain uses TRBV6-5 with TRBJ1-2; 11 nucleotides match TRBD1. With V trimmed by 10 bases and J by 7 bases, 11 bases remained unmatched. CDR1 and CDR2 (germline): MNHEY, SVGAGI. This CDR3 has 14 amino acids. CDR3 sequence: CATGRTGGVGGYTF. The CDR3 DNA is TGTGCCACAGGCCGGACAGGGGGCGTCGGTGGCTACACCTTC.

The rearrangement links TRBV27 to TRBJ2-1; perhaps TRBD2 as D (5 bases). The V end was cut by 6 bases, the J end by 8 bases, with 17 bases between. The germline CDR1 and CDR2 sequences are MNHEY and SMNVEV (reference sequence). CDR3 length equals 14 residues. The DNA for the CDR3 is TGTGCCAGCAGCGTCAGCGCTTTGAGGGATGAGCAGTTCTTC. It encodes CASSVSALRDEQFF.

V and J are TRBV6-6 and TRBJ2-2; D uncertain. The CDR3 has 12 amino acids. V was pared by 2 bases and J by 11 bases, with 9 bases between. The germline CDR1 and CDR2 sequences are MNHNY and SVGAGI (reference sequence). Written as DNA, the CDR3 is TGTGCCAGCAGTTACATGACACGCGAGCTGTTTTTT. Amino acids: CASSYMTRELFF.

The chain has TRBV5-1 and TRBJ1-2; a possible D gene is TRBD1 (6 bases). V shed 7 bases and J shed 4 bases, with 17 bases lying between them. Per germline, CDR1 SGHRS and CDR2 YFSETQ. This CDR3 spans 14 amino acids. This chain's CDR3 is CASAPGQLFYGYTF. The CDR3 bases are TGCGCCAGCGCTCCGGGACAACTCTTCTATGGCTACACCTTC. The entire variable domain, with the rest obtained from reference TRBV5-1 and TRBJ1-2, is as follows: KAGVTQTPRYLIKTRGQQVTLSCSPISGHRSVSWYQQTPGQGLQFLFEYFSETQRNKGNFPGRFSGRQFSNSRSEMNVSTLELGDSALYLCASAPGQLFYGYTFGSGTRLTVV.

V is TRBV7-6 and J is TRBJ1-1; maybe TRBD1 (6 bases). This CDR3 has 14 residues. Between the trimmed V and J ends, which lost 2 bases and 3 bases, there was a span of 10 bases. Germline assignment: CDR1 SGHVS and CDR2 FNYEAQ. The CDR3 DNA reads TGTGCCAGCAGCTTAAGTGGGGGCCACACTGAAGCTTTCTTT. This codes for CASSLSGGHTEAFF.

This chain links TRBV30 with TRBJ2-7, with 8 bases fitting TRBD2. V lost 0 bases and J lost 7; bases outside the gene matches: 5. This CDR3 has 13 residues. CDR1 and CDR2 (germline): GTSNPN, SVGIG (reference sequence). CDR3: CAWSVAGVFEQYF. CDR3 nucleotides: TGTGCCTGGAGTGTAGCGGGAGTGTTTGAGCAGTACTTC.

This chain's CDR3 is CAIHRTGDNGYTF. CDR3 DNA: TGTGCCATCCATCGGACAGGGGATAATGGCTACACCTTC. This rearrangement joins TRBV10-3 to TRBJ1-2; 9 positions agree with TRBD1. After removal of 8 bases from V and 6 bases from J, the junction contained 7 bases not matched to a gene. This CDR3 spans 13 amino acids. Looked up from germline, CDR1 is ENHRY and CDR2 is SYGVKD.